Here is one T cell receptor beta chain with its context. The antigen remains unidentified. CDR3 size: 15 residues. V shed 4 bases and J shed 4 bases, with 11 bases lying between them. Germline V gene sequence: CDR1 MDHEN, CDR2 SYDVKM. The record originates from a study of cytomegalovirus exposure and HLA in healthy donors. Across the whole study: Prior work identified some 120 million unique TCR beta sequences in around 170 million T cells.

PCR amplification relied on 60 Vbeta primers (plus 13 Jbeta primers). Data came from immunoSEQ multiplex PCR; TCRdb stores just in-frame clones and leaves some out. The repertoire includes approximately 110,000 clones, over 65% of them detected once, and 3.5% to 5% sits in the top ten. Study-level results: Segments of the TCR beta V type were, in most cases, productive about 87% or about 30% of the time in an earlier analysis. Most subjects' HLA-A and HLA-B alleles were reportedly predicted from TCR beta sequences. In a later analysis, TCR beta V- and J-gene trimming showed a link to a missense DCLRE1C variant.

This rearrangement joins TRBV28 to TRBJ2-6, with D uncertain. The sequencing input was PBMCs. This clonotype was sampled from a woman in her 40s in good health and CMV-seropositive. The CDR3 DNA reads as TGTGCCAGCAGTTCCCCTTCTGTAGGGGCCAACGTCCTGACTTTC. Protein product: CASSSPSVGANVLTF. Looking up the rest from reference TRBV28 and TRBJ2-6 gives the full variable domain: DVKVTQSSRYLVKRTGEKVFLECVQDMDHENMFWYRQDPGLGLRLIYFSYDVKMKEKGDIPEGYSVSREKKERFSLILESASTNQTSMYLCASSSPSVGANVLTFGAGSRLTVL.